These T cell receptor beta chains were read from a single sample in a study of shared clonotypes between healthy human individuals. Profiled with immunoSEQ multiplex PCR; TCRdb holds only in-frame clones, not every one. The table lists 2 million to 2.5 million clones, 85% to 95% of them singletons, with about 0.41% in the top ten. The sequenced sample was naive CD4+ T cells from PBMCs. The source of these receptors is a man aged 18-30 years in good health. Some clones in this sample may be carry-over from other donors' samples. Both conserved end residues are part of each CDR3. A D gene is named only where the DNA matches it firmly. Rows give clone size only sometimes, using once, few, many, or a class for an expanded clone.

d_call	v_call	clone_size	j_call	cdr3_nt	cdr3_aa
.	TRBV7-3	.	TRBJ2-2	TGTGCCAGCAGCCGTTCCGGGACACACACCGGGGAGCTGTTTTTT	CASSRSGTHTGELFF
.	TRBV10-1	.	TRBJ2-4	TGCGCCAGCAGTGAGTCTAAACGTCCCGAACGGGGAACCAAAAACATTCAGTACTTC	CASSESKRPERGTKNIQYF
.	TRBV29-1	once	TRBJ1-2	TGCAGCGTTGCTCAATCGCGGAATTATGGCTACACCTTC	CSVAQSRNYGYTF
TRBD1	TRBV11-3	.	TRBJ2-3	TGTGCCAGCAGCCCACGACAGGGAACCCTCGGCACAGATACGCAGTATTTT	CASSPRQGTLGTDTQYF
TRBD2	TRBV2	.	TRBJ2-1	TGTGCCAGCAGTCTACTAGCGGCCGACAATGAGCAGTTCTTC	CASSLLAADNEQFF
TRBD1	TRBV18	.	TRBJ2-7	TGTGCCAGCTCACCGGGACTGGACAGGGCGCCTCACGAGCAGTACTTC	CASSPGLDRAPHEQYF
.	TRBV7-2	.	TRBJ2-1	TGTGCCAGCAGCTTAGACAGGGATTACAATGAGCAGTTCTTC	CASSLDRDYNEQFF
TRBD1	TRBV28	.	TRBJ1-2	TGTGCCAGCAGTTTCGGGACAGGGACCGGCTACACCTTC	CASSFGTGTGYTF
TRBD2	TRBV5-1	.	TRBJ2-1	TGCGCCAGCAGCTTGGGGGGGACTAGCGCTTCCTACAATGAGCAGTTCTTC	CASSLGGTSASYNEQFF
TRBD2	TRBV20-1	.	TRBJ2-7	TGCAGTGGCATAGCGGGAGGCGAGCAGTACTTC	CSGIAGGEQYF
TRBD1	TRBV6-6	few	TRBJ2-5	TGTGCCAGCAGTTCGACAAAGACAGGGGGCTTGGAGACCCAGTACTTC	CASSSTKTGGLETQYF
.	TRBV6-5	few	TRBJ1-1	TGTGCCAGCGCCCGGTCCTCCGACGGGACTGAAGCTTTCTTT	CASARSSDGTEAFF
TRBD2	TRBV9	.	TRBJ2-7	TGTGCCAGCAGCGTAGGTCGGCTAGCGGGAGTCTACGAGCAGTACTTC	CASSVGRLAGVYEQYF
.	TRBV18	.	TRBJ1-2	TGTGCCAGCTCACCAGGTTTAGCAGGGGCACTCTTTGCGAACACCTTC	CASSPGLAGALFANTF
.	TRBV11-2	.	TRBJ1-1	TGTGCCAGCAGCTCCGGAAGGGGCACGAACACTGAAGCTTTCTTT	CASSSGRGTNTEAFF
.	TRBV5-5	.	TRBJ2-5	TGTGCCAGCAGCCTGGGGCCCCGGACAGTCCAAGAGACCCAGTACTTC	CASSLGPRTVQETQYF
.	TRBV28	.	TRBJ2-7	TGTGCCAGCAGTCGCACCGGGACCGAAGGCGACGAGCAGTACTTC	CASSRTGTEGDEQYF
.	TRBV5-6	.	TRBJ1-1	TGTGCCAGCAGCTTGGGATGGGCCATGAACACTGAAGCTTTCTTT	CASSLGWAMNTEAFF
TRBD1	TRBV28	.	TRBJ2-7	TGTGCCAGCAGACTAAGATTCCGCCGACAGGGCGGAGAGCAGTACTTC	CASRLRFRRQGGEQYF
TRBD2	TRBV12-5	.	TRBJ2-1	TGTGCTAGTGGTTTGGTACAAGGGACTAGCGGGAGTCGCTCCTACAATGAGCAGTTCTTC	CASGLVQGTSGSRSYNEQFF
TRBD1	TRBV7-7	.	TRBJ2-5	TGTGCCAGCAGCTCGACAGGGGGAGAGACCCAGTACTTC	CASSSTGGETQYF
.	TRBV19	.	TRBJ2-7	TGTGCCAGTAGTACTAGATCTCACCCCTACGAGCAGTACTTC	CASSTRSHPYEQYF
TRBD1	TRBV18	.	TRBJ2-5	TGTGCCAGCTCACCACAGGGGGCGGGAGAGACCCAGTACTTC	CASSPQGAGETQYF
.	TRBV5-4	few	TRBJ1-1	TGTGCCAGCAGCTCGCCGACAGACGGGAACACTGAAGCTTTCTTT	CASSSPTDGNTEAFF